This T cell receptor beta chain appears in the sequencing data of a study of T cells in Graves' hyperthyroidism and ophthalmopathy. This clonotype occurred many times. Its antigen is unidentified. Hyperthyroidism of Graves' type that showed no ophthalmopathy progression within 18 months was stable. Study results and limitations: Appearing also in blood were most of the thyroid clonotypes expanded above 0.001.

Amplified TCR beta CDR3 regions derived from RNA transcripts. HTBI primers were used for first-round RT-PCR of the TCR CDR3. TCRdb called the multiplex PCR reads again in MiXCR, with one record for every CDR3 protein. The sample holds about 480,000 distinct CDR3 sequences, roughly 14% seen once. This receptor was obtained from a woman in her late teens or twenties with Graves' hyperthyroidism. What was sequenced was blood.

This CDR3 reads CASSLDWGEATQYF. The CDR3 DNA reads TGTGCCAGCAGCCTGGACTGGGGGGAAGCTACGCAGTATTTT. The chain carries TRBV6-1 and TRBJ2-3, with a tentative D call TRBD2 (6 bases). Per the germline V gene, CDR1 is MNHNS and CDR2 is SASEGT. The CDR3 contains 14 residues. V lost 6 bases and J lost 8, with 18 bases in between.